This is a list of T cell receptor beta chains from one sample in a study of blood T cell repertoires in COVID-19. Assay: immunoSEQ multiplex PCR; the TCRdb copy retains only in-frame clones and omits some. This sample has 100,000 or so clones, with approximately 82% found just once. Sequencing used peripheral blood. Every receptor here comes from a woman of 80 years or more with acute or convalescent COVID-19. CDR3s include the opening cysteine and the closing phenylalanine or tryptophan. Not all rows give a size; the values are once, few, many and, for expanded clones, a class.

cdr3_length j_call v_call clone_size cdr3_aa
13 TRBJ1-6 TRBV5-4 once CASEGGGNSPLHF
14 TRBJ2-1 TRBV7-9 . CASSRTGAYNEQFF
17 TRBJ1-6 TRBV27 medium-sized CASSPQGQGRVDSPLHF
16 TRBJ2-3 TRBV7-9 . CASSLGLDLSTDTQYF
15 TRBJ2-7 TRBV11-2 . CASSSLKTAGGEQYF
16 TRBJ2-1 TRBV7-2 once CASSQSGTRGDNEQFF
14 TRBJ1-1 TRBV2 . CASGGTVPNTEAFF
14 TRBJ1-2 TRBV19 . CASSIRPGGLGYTF
13 TRBJ1-1 TRBV5-1 . CASKTGANTEAFF
14 TRBJ2-5 TRBV18 . CASSPRAGQETQYF
15 TRBJ2-5 TRBV30 few CAWSVERLSPGTQYF
15 TRBJ1-2 TRBV5-4 few CASSLRTGGDYGYTF
15 TRBJ1-1 TRBV27 . CASSPSPTGGPEAFF
11 TRBJ2-2 TRBV3-1/TRBV3-2 . CASSRTGELFF
14 TRBJ2-7 TRBV5-4 . CASSLTSGVYEQYF
14 TRBJ2-2 TRBV29-1 . CSVNRDRNTGELFF
13 TRBJ1-2 TRBV6-5 once CASSYGANYGYTF
18 TRBJ2-3 TRBV6-2/TRBV6-3 few CASSYEASGRASPDTQYF
11 TRBJ1-1 TRBV10-2 . CASSVADEAFF
13 TRBJ1-3 TRBV2 . CASSDTGRNTIYF
12 TRBJ2-3 TRBV2 . CASRAVADTQYF
16 TRBJ1-1 TRBV7-2 few CASSWGTGMGNTEAFF
16 TRBJ2-2 TRBV2 . CASRRDSLANTGELFF
14 TRBJ1-1 TRBV19 . CASTTGQLKTEAFF
13 TRBJ2-5 TRBV29-1 . CSVILDLQETQYF
14 TRBJ2-4 TRBV18 . CASSPPGASWVQYF
16 TRBJ1-3 TRBV3-1/TRBV3-2 . CASSQVPPSSGNTIYF
13 TRBJ2-5 TRBV28 . CASAKRTQETQYF
15 TRBJ1-1 TRBV29-1 . CSVRGLQGANTEAFF
16 TRBJ2-2 TRBV7-9 . CASSPGQSANTGELFF
13 TRBJ2-3 TRBV7-2 . CASSLDASHTQYF
17 TRBJ2-1 TRBV3-1/TRBV3-2 . CASSQVTSGNINNEQFF
14 TRBJ2-6 TRBV25-1 . CASSDYLGANVLTF
13 TRBJ1-5 TRBV29-1 once CSVRGGDNQPQHF
15 TRBJ1-1 TRBV28 few CASSLIGQGTTEAFF
12 TRBJ1-1 TRBV9 . CASSAWGVEAFF
14 TRBJ1-1 TRBV5-1 . CASSPTGFNTEAFF
14 TRBJ1-2 TRBV6-6 . CASSLRGILSGYTF
13 TRBJ2-7 TRBV3-1/TRBV3-2 . CASSPSAGIEQYF
18 TRBJ2-1 TRBV18 . CASSLSGLAGVGYNEQFF
16 TRBJ2-7 TRBV3-1/TRBV3-2 . CASTSNGGTGGAEQYF
15 TRBJ1-1 TRBV29-1 few CSVKRTGGFNTEAFF
12 TRBJ1-1 TRBV19 . CASGPGNTEAFF
15 TRBJ1-4 TRBV19 . CASSILATTNEKLFF
15 TRBJ2-2 TRBV5-4 . CASSSGQGANGELFF
15 TRBJ1-6 TRBV5-1 . CASSLGQGRESPLHF
14 TRBJ1-1 TRBV14 . CASSRGNLNTEAFF
15 TRBJ2-3 TRBV5-1 few CASSLRGLPTDTQYF
14 TRBJ2-2 TRBV29-1 . CSVSRDYRTGELFF